This T cell receptor beta chain stems from a study of blood T cell repertoires in COVID-19. Original data processing: Amplification of reference gene primers provided the estimated nucleated cell counts. Assay: immunoSEQ multiplex PCR; the TCRdb copy retains only in-frame clones and omits some. The DNA gave D and trimming, while V, J and clone size come from that table. The sample carries roughly 250,000 clones, approximately 86% recorded once. This clone was detected only once. This CDR3 is built from 14 residues. With 5 bases clipped from V and 5 bases from J, the junction kept 8 bases outside the gene matches. The germline gives CDR1 LGHDT, CDR2 YNNKEL (reference sequence).

The receptor's source is a woman between 25 and 40 years old with acute COVID-19. Sequencing was carried out using PBMCs or T cells enriched from blood (not recorded which). The chain has TRBV3-1 (or the pseudogene TRBV3-2) and TRBJ2-5; TRBD1 matches at 7 bases. The DNA of the CDR3 is TGTGCCAGCAGCTTAAGACAGGGTGGGGAGACCCAGTACTTC. Translating gives CASSLRQGGETQYF.